The following is a TCR beta chain sequence with its context. The target antigen is unknown. Trimming removed 5 bases from V and 11 bases from J, with 12 bases in between. The CDR3 runs to 11 residues. CDR1 and CDR2 (germline): MNHNS, SASEGT. Profiling relied on immunoSEQ multiplex PCR, and the TCRdb table lists in-frame clones only, not all of them. The sample consists of tens of thousands of clones, 75% to 95% of them appearing once. This sample is part of a study of cytomegalovirus exposure and HLA in healthy donors. Study-wide points: Overall, approximately 150 TCR beta chains were annotated as cytomegalovirus-associated.

Sequenced sample: PBMCs. This receptor was identified in a man aged 18 to 29 in good health and CMV-seronegative. This sequence joins TRBV6-1 and TRBJ1-1; TRBD1 might be the D (6 bases). The CDR3 region is CASSLQGTAFF. Here the CDR3 DNA reads TGTGCCAGCAGTCTACAGGGCACCGCTTTCTTT.